Listed here are 15 T cell receptor beta chains from one sample, sequenced in a study of cytomegalovirus exposure and HLA in healthy donors. Repertoires were generated with immunoSEQ multiplex PCR, while TCRdb's copy carries only in-frame clones and drops some. Among 150,000 to 200,000 clones listed, roughly 85% were seen once. The sequencing input was PBMCs. These receptor sequences come from a man younger than 30 in good health and CMV-seropositive.

This clone was recorded only once. V gene TRBV23-1 combines with J gene TRBJ1-1; D is possibly TRBD1 (5 bases). TRBV23-1 is labeled an ORF, and its function is uncertain. V was trimmed by 9 bases and J by 1 base, leaving 9 bases between them. The CDR3 loop spans 12 amino acids. Here the CDR3 reads CARGRGNTEAFF. CDR3 DNA sequence: TGCGCCAGGGGGAGGGGGAACACTGAAGCTTTCTTT.

This chain connects TRBV7-9 to TRBJ2-7; 8 bases map to TRBD2. Germline CDR1 SEHNR, CDR2 FQNEAQ (reference sequence). V lost 5 bases, J lost 2 bases, and 20 bases stayed unmatched. The length of the CDR3 is 19 residues. The chain's CDR3 is CASSQGSGSSLYSAYEQYF. CDR3 in DNA: TGTGCCAGCAGCCAAGGAAGCGGGAGTTCGCTGTACTCGGCCTACGAGCAGTACTTC.

The chain joins TRBV28 to TRBJ1-2; possible D gene TRBD1, 5 bases. Trimming shortened V by 4 bases and J by 1 base, and 16 bases separated the two germline ends. CDR3 length: 16 amino acids. Germline V gene data show CDR1 as MDHEN and CDR2 as SYDVKM. The CDR3 sequence is CASSSPPGRVNYGYTF. The CDR3 nucleotides are TGTGCCAGCAGTTCCCCCCCCGGCAGGGTTAACTATGGCTACACCTTC.

The chain employs TRBV6-1 and TRBJ2-5; D possibly corresponds to TRBD2 (6 bases). Per the germline V gene, CDR1 is MNHNS and CDR2 is SASEGT. The V end lost 6 bases, the J end lost 11 bases, and 16 bases lay between the germline ends. The CDR3 extends over 12 amino acids. The CDR3 DNA reads as TGTGCCAGCAGGGAGACCGGGGGTAGTCAGTACTTC. Translating gives CASRETGGSQYF.

The V gene is TRBV7-8, the J gene TRBJ2-7; no clear D gene. V shed 2 bases and J shed 2 bases, with 7 bases lying between them. Germline V lookup: CDR1 SGHVS, CDR2 FQNEAQ. The CDR3 totals 13 residues. CDR3 loop: CASSLTGAYEQYF. The DNA of the CDR3 is TGTGCCAGCAGCTTAACCGGAGCCTACGAGCAGTACTTC.

The V call is TRBV29-1, the J call TRBJ2-1, with 7 bases aligning to TRBD2. Germline-derived CDR1 and CDR2 are SQVTM and ANQGSEA. The CDR3 has 13 residues. V was clipped by 4 bases and J by 3 bases; unmatched bases: 3. CDR3 region: CSVGGLSYNEQFF. DNA for the CDR3: TGCAGCGTTGGGGGACTAAGCTACAATGAGCAGTTCTTC.

This chain links TRBV18 with TRBJ2-7; 8 bases agree with TRBD2. CDR1 and CDR2 from the germline V gene are KGHSH and LQKENI. After removal of 8 bases from V and 0 bases from J, the junction contained 6 bases not matched to a gene. The CDR3 covers 14 residues. Written as DNA, the CDR3 is TGTGCCAGCCGGGGGGGGTTCTCCTCCTACGAGCAGTACTTC. It specifies CASRGGFSSYEQYF. Supplemented by reference TRBV18 and TRBJ2-7, the full variable domain reads NAGVMQNPRHLVRRRGQEARLRCSPMKGHSHVYWYRQLPEEGLKFMVYLQKENIIDESGMPKERFSAEFPKEGPSILRIQQVVRGDSAAYFCASRGGFSSYEQYFGPGTRLTVT.

A word on this clone: This same CDR3 is encoded by further DNA sequences in the sample. The CDR3 sequence: CASSALYEQYF. The CDR3 DNA reads TGTGCCAGCAGTGCTTTATACGAGCAGTACTTC. This chain connects TRBV2 to TRBJ2-7, with D uncertain. Trimming left V 4 bases short and J 4 bases short, with 5 bases between. Germline V CDR1 and CDR2: SNHLY, FYNNEI. CDR3 length: 11 residues.

The chain couples TRBV29-1 to TRBJ1-1; D is uncertain. Germline lookup yields CDR1 SQVTM and CDR2 ANQGSEA. V lost 6 bases and J 3 bases, leaving 8 bases between the germline ends. The CDR3 runs to 11 residues. CDR3 sequence: CSVRGDTEAFF. Written as DNA, the CDR3 is TGCAGCGTCCGGGGTGACACTGAAGCTTTCTTT.

The table lists this clone with a few counts. This rearrangement joins TRBV5-1 to TRBJ2-5, with TRBD1 matching 9 bases. Germline V gives CDR1 SGHRS, CDR2 YFSETQ. The CDR3 extends over 15 amino acids. Germline trimming cut 5 bases from V and 4 bases from J; bases unmatched to any gene: 9. CDR3 loop: CASSPGQGSGETQYF. The CDR3 DNA reads TGCGCCAGCAGTCCGGGACAGGGATCCGGAGAGACCCAGTACTTC.

This rearrangement joins TRBV2 to TRBJ2-5; 11 bases agree with TRBD2. The CDR3 is 15 residues long. Looked up from germline, CDR1 is SNHLY and CDR2 is FYNNEI. With V trimmed by 1 base and J by 4 bases, 2 bases remained unmatched. The CDR3 DNA reads as TGTGCCAGCAGTGAAGGGCTAGCGGGAGGAGAGACCCAGTACTTC. It specifies CASSEGLAGGETQYF.

This clone was seen more than once but under ten times. V and J are TRBV6-1 and TRBJ1-3; perhaps TRBD1 as D (6 bases). Germline CDR1 reads MNHNS; CDR2 reads SASEGT. The V end was cut by 0 bases, the J end by 7 bases, with 19 bases between. The CDR3 runs to 17 residues. CDR3 residues: CASSEAWGPGTRNTIYF. As DNA, the CDR3 is TGTGCCAGCAGTGAAGCGTGGGGTCCCGGGACAAGGAACACCATATATTTT.

The DNA for the CDR3 is TGTGCCAGCAACCGTCAGGGGGCAGCTGAAGCTTTCTTT. It is translated as CASNRQGAAEAFF. The chain employs TRBV16 and TRBJ1-1; 8 bases fit TRBD1. Trimming removed 7 bases from V and 6 bases from J; junction bases left unmatched: 7. This CDR3 spans 13 amino acids. Germline V CDR1 and CDR2: KGHSY, FQNENV. Looking up the rest from reference TRBV16 and TRBJ1-1 gives the full variable domain: GEEVAQTPKHLVRGEGQKAKLYCAPIKGHSYVFWYQQVLKNEFKFLISFQNENVFDETGMPKERFSAKCLPNSPCSLEIQATKLEDSAVYFCASNRQGAAEAFFGQGTRLTVV.

The V gene is TRBV28, the J gene TRBJ1-1; TRBD1 is a possible D gene (6 bases). V was clipped by 1 base and J by 0 bases, with 15 bases between them. The CDR3 is 17 amino acids. Germline CDR1 reads MDHEN; CDR2 reads SYDVKM. DNA of the CDR3: TGTGCCAGCAGTTTATCCCATCCGGGACACTTGAACACTGAAGCTTTCTTT. Encoded protein: CASSLSHPGHLNTEAFF.

V usage is TRBV10-3 and J usage is TRBJ2-7; TRBD2 matches 10 bases. Germline-derived CDR1 and CDR2 are ENHRY and SYGVKD. With 11 bases clipped from V and 1 base from J, the junction kept 5 bases outside the gene matches. The CDR3 length is 13 residues. The CDR3 protein is CAVGTSDSYEQYF. The CDR3 coding sequence is TGTGCCGTCGGGACTAGCGATTCCTACGAGCAGTACTTC.